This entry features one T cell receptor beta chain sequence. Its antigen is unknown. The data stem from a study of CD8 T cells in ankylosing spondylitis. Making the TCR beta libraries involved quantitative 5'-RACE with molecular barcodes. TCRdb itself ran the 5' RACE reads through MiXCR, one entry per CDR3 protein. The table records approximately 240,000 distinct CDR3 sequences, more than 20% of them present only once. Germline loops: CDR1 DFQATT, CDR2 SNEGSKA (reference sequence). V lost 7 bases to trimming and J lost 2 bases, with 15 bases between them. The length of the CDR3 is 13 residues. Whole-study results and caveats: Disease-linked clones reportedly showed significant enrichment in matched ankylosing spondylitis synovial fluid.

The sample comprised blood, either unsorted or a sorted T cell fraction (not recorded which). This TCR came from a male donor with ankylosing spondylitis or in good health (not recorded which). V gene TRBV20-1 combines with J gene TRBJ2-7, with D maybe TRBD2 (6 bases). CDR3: CSVNLPSAYEQYF. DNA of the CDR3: TGCAGTGTAAATCTTCCTAGCGCCTACGAGCAGTACTTC.